Listed below are T cell receptor beta chains from one sample, sequenced in a study of OX40 agonist ivuxolimab in advanced cancers. Clones were sequenced by immunoSEQ multiplex PCR, and TCRdb holds only the in-frame ones, with some missing. This sample has roughly 110,000 clones, with approximately 90% found just once. The sequencing used CD4+ or CD8+ T cells sorted from blood, collected in a trial of the OX40 agonist ivuxolimab. The receptors were gathered from an adult with an advanced solid tumor such as melanoma, head and neck, liver or kidney cancer. Each CDR3 is given with its conserved first and last residue. D genes are given only for firm matches. Size is omitted from some rows. Given values are once, few, many or a class for expanded clones.

length | J | size | V | D | DNA | CDR3
20 | TRBJ1-4 | once | TRBV9 | TRBD1 | TGTGCCAGCAGCGTTTTCTGGGACAGGGTTTGGGCCGCAACTAATGAAAAACTGTTTTTT | CASSVFWDRVWAATNEKLFF
15 | TRBJ2-4 | NA | TRBV7-2 | NA | TGTGCCAGCAGCTCCGGGGGGCAGCTACAAAACATTCAGTACTTC | CASSSGGQLQNIQYF
13 | TRBJ1-5 | NA | TRBV6-1 | NA | TGTGCCAGCAGAAAGACAGGCCCTCAGCCCCAGCATTTT | CASRKTGPQPQHF
14 | TRBJ1-1 | NA | TRBV5-4 | NA | TGTGCCAGCAGCCTAGCAGGGGCCAACACTGAAGCTTTCTTT | CASSLAGANTEAFF
15 | TRBJ2-5 | NA | TRBV7-3 | NA | TGTGCCAGCAGCTTACGAGGCGGATCCGCGGAGACCCAGTACTTC | CASSLRGGSAETQYF
17 | TRBJ1-3 | once | TRBV19 | NA | TGTGCCAGTAGTATACTCGGGAACGGGGTCTCTGGAAACACCATATATTTT | CASSILGNGVSGNTIYF
14 | TRBJ1-2 | NA | TRBV27 | TRBD1 | TGTGCCAGCAGTTTATCCGGACAGGCGTATGGCTACACCTTC | CASSLSGQAYGYTF
17 | TRBJ1-5 | NA | TRBV11-2 | TRBD1 | TGTGCCAGCAGCCCAGACGGGACAGGTTATAGCAATCAGCCCCAGCATTTT | CASSPDGTGYSNQPQHF
17 | TRBJ1-1 | NA | TRBV6-1 | NA | TGTGCCAGCAGTGAAGTGGTTCGCGGGGGCGTTAGGACTGAAGCTTTCTTT | CASSEVVRGGVRTEAFF
14 | TRBJ1-1 | NA | TRBV6-5 | NA | TGTGCCAGCAGTCACAGAACGGGAAACACTGAAGCTTTCTTT | CASSHRTGNTEAFF
15 | TRBJ2-7 | few | TRBV18 | NA | TGTGCCAGCTCACCACCGAACAGGGATCAGGACGAGCAGTACTTC | CASSPPNRDQDEQYF
15 | TRBJ2-3 | once | TRBV7-3 | NA | TGTGCCAGCAGCTTGCAGGGGACACTGCTCTATACGCAGTATTTT | CASSLQGTLLYTQYF
14 | TRBJ1-3 | NA | TRBV5-6 | NA | TGTGCCAGCAGTCCCTACAGAGCTGGAAACACCATATATTTT | CASSPYRAGNTIYF
13 | TRBJ1-5 | NA | TRBV29-1 | NA | TGCAGCGTTGGGACAGTTAGCAATCAGCCCCAGCATTTT | CSVGTVSNQPQHF
16 | TRBJ2-3 | NA | TRBV9 | TRBD1 | TGTGCCAGCAGCGCAACCGGGACAGGGAGCACAGATACGCAGTATTTT | CASSATGTGSTDTQYF
17 | TRBJ1-3 | NA | TRBV9 | NA | TGTGCCAGCAGCACCGGAGAAGGTTCCAAGGCTGGAAACACCATATATTTT | CASSTGEGSKAGNTIYF
17 | TRBJ2-1 | NA | TRBV27 | TRBD2 | TGTGCCAGCAGTTTATTCTCTAGCGGGAGCTCCTACAATGAGCAGTTCTTC | CASSLFSSGSSYNEQFF
15 | TRBJ2-1 | NA | TRBV7-8 | TRBD2 | TGTGCCAGCAGCTTGAGCGGGGTGGCCTACAATGAGCAGTTCTTC | CASSLSGVAYNEQFF
14 | TRBJ2-7 | NA | TRBV6-5 | TRBD2 | TGTGCCAGCAGTTCTAGCGGGAGGCCCTACGAGCAGTACTTC | CASSSSGRPYEQYF
14 | TRBJ1-5 | NA | TRBV30 | TRBD1 | TGTGCCTTTAGGACAGGGACCTCCAATCAGCCCCAGCATTTT | CAFRTGTSNQPQHF
19 | TRBJ1-3 | NA | TRBV4-3 | TRBD1 | TGCGCCAGCAGCCAAGATCCGTGGGACAGATCCGACTCTGGAAACACCATATATTTT | CASSQDPWDRSDSGNTIYF
14 | TRBJ2-7 | NA | TRBV19 | NA | TGTGCCAGTAGTATAGGGCACAGGGTTAACGAGCAGTACTTC | CASSIGHRVNEQYF
12 | TRBJ2-1 | NA | TRBV9 | NA | TGTGCCAGCATGGACTCCTACAATGAGCAGTTCTTC | CASMDSYNEQFF
16 | TRBJ2-2 | NA | TRBV30 | NA | TGTGCCTGGAGTTCACGGGGGACGGTAAACACCGGGGAGCTGTTTTTT | CAWSSRGTVNTGELFF
15 | TRBJ2-1 | NA | TRBV5-1 | NA | TGCGCCAGCAGCCCTCTGCCTAGCTCCTACAATGAGCAGTTCTTC | CASSPLPSSYNEQFF
17 | TRBJ2-2 | NA | TRBV2 | TRBD2 | TGTGCCAGCAGTGTACTAGCGGGAGCGCCCAACACCGGGGAGCTGTTTTTT | CASSVLAGAPNTGELFF
15 | TRBJ2-3 | NA | TRBV2 | NA | TGTGCCAGCAGAGACCTCCCAGCGGGCACAGATACGCAGTATTTT | CASRDLPAGTDTQYF
14 | TRBJ2-1 | NA | TRBV4-3 | NA | TGCGCCAGCAGCCAAGGGGGGTCCGATAATGAGCAGTTCTTC | CASSQGGSDNEQFF
15 | TRBJ1-5 | NA | TRBV4-3 | TRBD1 | TGCGCCAGCAGCCAAGATGGACAGGGTACTCAGCCCCAGCATTTT | CASSQDGQGTQPQHF
15 | TRBJ1-2 | NA | TRBV11-2 | TRBD1 | TGTGCCAGCAGCATGCGACAGGGGGCCATCTATGGCTACACCTTC | CASSMRQGAIYGYTF
15 | TRBJ1-1 | NA | TRBV18 | NA | TGTGCCAGCTCACCTTTCACCCTTGGGAACACTGAAGCTTTCTTT | CASSPFTLGNTEAFF
20 | TRBJ2-3 | NA | TRBV4-1 | NA | TGCGCCAGCAGCCAAGTGGGAAGACCCGAAGGACACAGGACAACAGATACGCAGTATTTT | CASSQVGRPEGHRTTDTQYF
15 | TRBJ1-4 | NA | TRBV4-3 | NA | TGCGCCAGCAGCCAAGATCAGGATACATTGGAAAAACTGTTTTTT | CASSQDQDTLEKLFF
18 | TRBJ2-2 | NA | TRBV4-1 | NA | TGCGCCAGCAGCCAAGAGATCCAGGGAGGAGGGATTATCGGGGAGCTGTTTTTT | CASSQEIQGGGIIGELFF
14 | TRBJ1-5 | few | TRBV10-3 | TRBD1 | TGTGCCATCAGGGGGGACAGGGAGGCTCAGCCCCAGCATTTT | CAIRGDREAQPQHF
12 | TRBJ1-3 | NA | TRBV30 | NA | TGTGCCTGGGCTCGTCGGAGGAACACCATATATTTT | CAWARRRNTIYF
17 | TRBJ2-7 | once | TRBV2 | NA | TGTGCCAGCACCCCGAATCGGGCCGAATTCAACTCCTACGAGCAGTACTTC | CASTPNRAEFNSYEQYF
13 | TRBJ2-7 | few | TRBV9 | NA | TGTGCCAGCAGCGTAGCGGATTTTACCGAGCAGTACTTC | CASSVADFTEQYF
15 | TRBJ1-2 | NA | TRBV7-2 | TRBD1 | TGTGCCAGCAGCCCCGGACAGGGGACGATCTATGGCTACACCTTC | CASSPGQGTIYGYTF
14 | TRBJ2-1 | NA | TRBV2 | NA | TGTGCCAGCTCCTGGGGGTCCACCTACAATGAGCAGTTCTTC | CASSWGSTYNEQFF
15 | TRBJ2-1 | NA | TRBV29-1 | TRBD2 | TGCAGCGTTGGACCCGGGACTAGCGGGAAGAATGAGCAGTTCTTC | CSVGPGTSGKNEQFF
14 | TRBJ2-7 | NA | TRBV6-6 | NA | TGTGCCAGCACCCCCGGGACCACCCTTTACGAGCAGTACTTC | CASTPGTTLYEQYF
13 | TRBJ1-2 | NA | TRBV27 | TRBD1 | TGTGCCAGCAGTTTGAACAGGGGGGATGGCTACACCTTC | CASSLNRGDGYTF
15 | TRBJ1-1 | NA | TRBV5-4 | TRBD1 | TGTGCCAGCAGCTTGGCGCAGGGGGCTATAACTGAAGCTTTCTTT | CASSLAQGAITEAFF
15 | TRBJ2-2 | NA | TRBV2 | NA | TGTGCCAGCAGTGGGGGTCTAGCGAACACCGGGGAGCTGTTTTTT | CASSGGLANTGELFF
13 | TRBJ1-1 | NA | TRBV29-1 | NA | TGCAGCGTTGAGCTGGGGGGCAACACTGAAGCTTTCTTT | CSVELGGNTEAFF
13 | TRBJ1-1 | NA | TRBV6-5 | NA | TGTGCCAGCAGTCCCAGGGTTGGGACTGAAGCTTTCTTT | CASSPRVGTEAFF
16 | TRBJ1-1 | NA | TRBV7-8 | TRBD1 | TGTGCCAGCAGCTTAGGACAGGGGAGGGTTGGGACTGAAGCTTTCTTT | CASSLGQGRVGTEAFF
15 | TRBJ2-3 | NA | TRBV14 | NA | TGTGCCAGCAGCCAAGAGGAGCGGCGCACAGATACGCAGTATTTT | CASSQEERRTDTQYF
15 | TRBJ2-1 | NA | TRBV1 | NA | TGCACCAGCAGCCAAGATCTGAGCGAATACAATGAGCAGTTCTTC | CTSSQDLSEYNEQFF
14 | TRBJ2-2 | NA | TRBV9 | NA | TGTGCCAGCAGCGTAGCAGGGGCCACCGGGGAGCTGTTTTTT | CASSVAGATGELFF
13 | TRBJ2-4 | NA | TRBV11-2 | NA | TGTGCCAGCAGCTTAGATAGGATCAACATTCAGTACTTC | CASSLDRINIQYF
17 | TRBJ1-5 | once | TRBV19 | NA | TGTGCCAGTAGTATAGATGGCCCCTCTCATAGCAATCAGCCCCAGCATTTT | CASSIDGPSHSNQPQHF
17 | TRBJ2-7 | NA | TRBV5-6 | NA | TGTGCCAGCAGCGGGGATCGCGCAAACTTCTCAGCCTACGAGCAGTACTTC | CASSGDRANFSAYEQYF
16 | TRBJ2-3 | NA | TRBV7-7 | TRBD2 | TGTGCTAGCAGCTTAGTGTTTAGCGGGAGCGCAGATACGCAGTATTTT | CASSLVFSGSADTQYF
15 | TRBJ1-2 | NA | TRBV28 | NA | TGTGCCAGCATAGGGGGAGGAACTACGGGGAGTGGCTACACCTTC | CASIGGGTTGSGYTF
12 | TRBJ2-7 | NA | TRBV30 | NA | TGTGCCTGGAGTGTAGGAGGGTACGAGCAGTACTTC | CAWSVGGYEQYF
13 | TRBJ2-3 | NA | TRBV18 | NA | TGTGCCAGCTCACCACCGGTGGCAGATACGCAGTATTTT | CASSPPVADTQYF
17 | TRBJ2-3 | NA | TRBV7-2 | TRBD2 | TGTGCCAGCAGCTTAGACCTAGCGGGAGTTAACACAGATACGCAGTATTTT | CASSLDLAGVNTDTQYF
15 | TRBJ1-2 | NA | TRBV28 | NA | TGTGCCAGCAGCCCGGGGGGAACGACTGACTATGGCTACACCTTC | CASSPGGTTDYGYTF